This T cell receptor beta chain emerged from a study of shared clonotypes between healthy human individuals. General study results and limits: The generation probabilities recorded for non-shared clonotypes fell below those of clonotypes shared by all four donors. Inspection by rarefaction showed sorted-subset sequencing to be incomplete despite large depth.

Libraries were prepared by immunoSEQ multiplex PCR; TCRdb keeps only in-frame clonotypes and omits some of them. The data hold 2 million to 2.5 million clones, with 90% to 97% observed a single time. This CDR3 has 16 residues. V trimming: 4 bases; J trimming: 5 bases; junction bases outside the gene matches: 10. Looked up from germline, CDR1 is MDHEN and CDR2 is SYDVKM. Notes on this clone: What it binds is unknown.

Sequencing was done on a sample of naive CD4+ T cells sorted from blood. Regarding subset: CD45RA+ positively selected. The receptor comes from a man between 18 and 29 years old in good health. The V and J genes are TRBV28 and TRBJ1-5; TRBD1 agrees at 8 bases. CDR3 region: CASSYIRGQGHQPQHF. CDR3 sequence (DNA): TGTGCCAGCAGTTACATCAGGGGGCAGGGGCATCAGCCCCAGCATTTT.